The 16 T cell receptor beta chains in this list originate from one sample, sequenced in a study of T cells of healthy individuals. TCRdb passed the 5' RACE reads through MiXCR, listing each CDR3 protein once. The table has approximately 100,000 distinct CDR3 sequences, around 17% seen once. Receptor source: a human donor in good health.

The V and J genes are TRBV5-4 and TRBJ2-6; no firm D call. This CDR3 has 15 residues. Germline-derived CDR1 and CDR2 are SGHNT and YYREEE (reference sequence). The V end was cut by 0 bases, the J end by 3 bases, with 7 bases between. The CDR3 coding sequence is TGTGCCAGCAGCTTGGGTGGGTTTGGGGCCAACGTCCTGACTTTC. Amino acid sequence: CASSLGGFGANVLTF.

The rearrangement joins TRBV4-2 to TRBJ1-4, with 7 bases lining up with TRBD1. Germline assignment: CDR1 LGHNA and CDR2 YNFKEQ. With 4 bases clipped from V and 5 bases from J, the junction kept 7 bases outside the gene matches. CDR3 length: 15 residues. The CDR3 region is CASSRLQGTNEKLFF. Written as DNA, the CDR3 is TGTGCCAGCAGCCGCCTACAGGGGACAAATGAAAAACTGTTTTTT.

CDR3 protein: CASSGVGYGYTF. CDR3 coding DNA: TGTGCCAGCAGCGGGGTAGGCTATGGCTACACCTTC. The chain carries TRBV7-9 and TRBJ1-2; D gene unclear. The CDR3 totals 12 residues. CDR1 and CDR2 from the germline V gene are SEHNR and FQNEAQ (reference sequence). V lost 5 bases and J lost 4, with 8 bases in between. Looking up the rest from reference TRBV7-9 and TRBJ1-2 gives the full variable domain: DTGVSQNPRHKITKRGQNVTFRCDPISEHNRLYWYRQTLGQGPEFLTYFQNEAQLEKSRLLSDRFSAERPKGSFSTLEIQRTEQGDSAMYLCASSGVGYGYTFGSGTRLTVV.

This clonotype was observed a few times. J is TRBJ2-2 and V is TRBV18; 9 bases are a match to TRBD2. CDR1 is KGHSH and CDR2 is LQKENI in the germline V gene. CDR3 size: 16 residues. Unmatched junction bases numbered 3, after V lost 2 bases and J lost 2 bases. CDR3 nucleotides: TGTGCCAGCTCACCAGCTAGCGGGATAAACACCGGGGAGCTGTTTTTT. As protein: CASSPASGINTGELFF.

The sample holds many counts of this clonotype. DNA for the CDR3: TGTGCCAGCAGTAGGGCTTCCTACGAGCAGTACTTC. Its protein is CASSRASYEQYF. V is TRBV28 and J is TRBJ2-7; no clear D gene. V was shortened by 5 bases and J by 1 base, with 6 bases between the two germline ends. Germline CDR1 reads MDHEN; CDR2 reads SYDVKM. The CDR3 is 12 amino acids.

With regard to this clonotype: The junction departs from the called germline gene at one end, perhaps through a read error. The chain uses TRBV28 and TRBJ2-7; D call uncertain. Germline lookup yields CDR1 MDHEN and CDR2 SYDVKM. The CDR3 length is 11 residues. The CDR3 bases are TGTGCCAGCAGTTTTTCCGGTCAGTGCGAATTC. Its translation is CASSFSGQCEF.

V and J are TRBV7-9 and TRBJ2-3; 8 bases fit TRBD2. The junction had 4 bases not matched to a gene; V was cut back by 1 base and J by 1 base. The CDR3 sequence is 16 residues long. CDR1 SEHNR and CDR2 FQNEAQ come from the germline V gene (reference sequence). In nucleotides, the CDR3 is TGTGCCAGCAGCTTAGAAGGTAGCGGGGGCACAGATACGCAGTATTTT. Translating gives CASSLEGSGGTDTQYF.

This chain connects TRBV25-1 to TRBJ2-1; weak D call: TRBD2 (5 bases). The V gene's germline CDR1 is MGHDK and CDR2 SYGVNS. This CDR3 has 11 residues. The ends were cut back, 4 bases at V and 10 bases at J, with 8 bases in the middle. The CDR3 region has the DNA TGTGCCAGCAGTGGAGGACTGGAGCAGTTCTTC. Translated: CASSGGLEQFF.

A note on this clonotype: This clone may be a read error of a much larger clone one base away. No conserved phenylalanine or tryptophan is present at the end of the CDR3, so a read error is the likely explanation. The chain employs TRBV4-1 and TRBJ2-7; D is uncertain. The CDR3 is made up of 16 amino acids. Germline V CDR1 and CDR2: MGHRA, YSYEKL. V was cut by 1 base and J by 3 bases, with 16 bases left in between. The CDR3 reads CASSQGPVPSFYEQYL. CDR3 nucleotides: TGCGCCAGCAGCCAAGGACCAGTCCCCTCTTTCTACGAGCAGTACCTC.

The chain is built from TRBV20-1 and TRBJ2-2, with a weak D call TRBD2 (5 bases). Trimming removed 6 bases from V and 5 bases from J, with 16 bases in between. This CDR3 is 14 amino acids long. CDR1 is DFQATT, CDR2 SNEGSKA, per germline (reference sequence). The CDR3 DNA reads TGCAGTGCACTGGGAGCCCGACGGACCGGGGAGCTGTTTTTT. This codes for CSALGARRTGELFF.

The V call is TRBV5-1, the J call TRBJ2-3, with D possibly being TRBD1 or TRBD2 (6 bases each). V was trimmed by 1 base and J by 2 bases, leaving 8 bases between them. CDR1 is SGHRS, CDR2 YFSETQ, per germline. This CDR3 spans 14 amino acids. This CDR3 reads CASSLWGATDTQYF. The CDR3 bases are TGCGCCAGCAGCTTGTGGGGGGCCACAGATACGCAGTATTTT.

In its sample, this clonotype was seen a few times. The chain employs TRBV4-1 and TRBJ2-1; 7 nucleotides align to TRBD2. With 1 base clipped from V and 7 bases from J, the junction kept 4 bases outside the gene matches. Germline assignment: CDR1 MGHRA and CDR2 YSYEKL. There are 14 residues in the CDR3. CDR3 coding DNA: TGCGCCAGCAGCCAAGTGCTAGCGGAAAATGAGCAGTTCTTC. Amino acid sequence: CASSQVLAENEQFF.

This clonotype is a singleton in its sample. The chain couples TRBV4-2 to TRBJ2-1, with 7 bases aligning to TRBD2. There are 15 residues in the CDR3. The junction had 9 bases not matched to a gene; V was cut back by 6 bases and J by 4 bases. Germline V CDR1 and CDR2: LGHNA, YNFKEQ. CDR3 nucleotide sequence: TGTGCCAGCAGACTCCTAGCGGAGGGATACAATGAGCAGTTCTTC. Translated: CASRLLAEGYNEQFF.

The CDR3 nucleotides read TGTGCCAGCATAGGTTCTGTGGAAAACTACAATGAGCAGTTCTTC. This codes for CASIGSVENYNEQFF. The chain has TRBV27 and TRBJ2-1; D remains ambiguous. Trimming pared 7 bases from V and 3 bases from J, leaving 16 bases between. CDR1 is MNHEY, CDR2 SMNVEV, per germline (reference sequence). This CDR3 has 15 residues.

The chain joins TRBV28 to TRBJ1-2; no clear D gene. V lost 7 bases and J lost 3, with 15 bases in between. The V gene's germline CDR1 is MDHEN and CDR2 SYDVKM. The length of the CDR3 is 14 residues. The CDR3 loop reads CASTLGGVDYGYTF. The CDR3 region has the DNA TGTGCCAGCACCCTCGGCGGGGTCGACTATGGCTACACCTTC.

The V call is TRBV4-1, the J call TRBJ1-1; no definite D call. Germline assignment: CDR1 MGHRA and CDR2 YSYEKL. This CDR3 is 16 amino acids long. V was trimmed by 4 bases and J by 6 bases, leaving 21 bases between them. For the CDR3, the DNA is TGCGCCAGCAGCCTACGACACGCAAGGGTCGGGCCTGAAGCTTTCTTT. It encodes CASSLRHARVGPEAFF.